The 17 T cell receptor beta chains given below trace back to one sample, sequenced in a study of blood T cells in healthy people across ages. A second 7 to 11 cycle PCR used barcoded and J-beta primers. TCRdb called the 5' RACE reads again in MiXCR, with one record for every CDR3 protein. Of some 1.1 million distinct CDR3 sequences listed, around two fifths are singletons. The sample taken for sequencing was blood. All receptors derive from a man aged 18 to 30 in good health.

The chain uses TRBV4-1 and TRBJ2-1; D gene ambiguous. The CDR3 runs 12 residues. V was pared by 0 bases and J by 14 bases, with 11 bases between. CDR1 is MGHRA and CDR2 is YSYEKL in the germline V gene. The CDR3 DNA reads as TGCGCCAGCAGCCAAGATAAAATAGCCGAGTTCTTC. Protein sequence: CASSQDKIAEFF.

The gene calls are TRBV4-2 and TRBJ1-6, with D perhaps TRBD1 (5 bases). The CDR3 has 16 amino acids. V was shortened by 3 bases and J by 6 bases, with 15 bases between the two germline ends. In germline, CDR1 is LGHNA, CDR2 YNFKEQ. The CDR3 sequence is CASSQGLRDSNSPLHF. The CDR3 bases are TGTGCCAGCAGCCAGGGGCTAAGGGACTCTAATTCACCCCTCCACTTT.

Note on this clonotype: With a much larger clone just one base away, this may be a read error. The V and J genes are TRBV7-3 and TRBJ2-1, with a possible D match to TRBD1 (5 bases). The germline V gene has CDR1 SGHTA and CDR2 FQGTGA. The CDR3 contains 14 residues. V was trimmed by 5 bases and J by 4 bases, leaving 12 bases between them. CDR3 nucleotides: TGTGCCAGCAGCACCTCCCCAGGGTACAATGAGCAGTTCTTC. Residues: CASSTSPGYNEQFF.

The chain uses TRBV27 and TRBJ1-1; 8 positions agree with TRBD1. Germline loops: CDR1 MNHEY, CDR2 SMNVEV (reference sequence). V trimming: 4 bases; J trimming: 6 bases; junction bases outside the gene matches: 7. The CDR3 has 14 amino acids. As DNA, the CDR3 is TGTGCCAGCAGTTACGACAGGGGTAGAGCTGAAGCTTTCTTT. This encodes CASSYDRGRAEAFF.

This clonotype showed up just a few times. This chain connects TRBV6-6 to TRBJ1-4, with no clear D. This CDR3 spans 14 amino acids. Trimming stripped 2 bases from V and 3 bases from J, with 7 bases between. In germline, CDR1 is MNHNY, CDR2 SVGAGI (reference sequence). In nucleotides, the CDR3 is TGTGCCAGCAGTTACGGGCAGCCTAATGAAAAACTGTTTTTT. It encodes CASSYGQPNEKLFF.

The chain has TRBV7-2 and TRBJ2-5; 10 bases align to TRBD2. The ends lost 2 bases at V and 5 bases at J; junction bases unmatched: 8. Germline V lookup: CDR1 SGHTA, CDR2 FQGNSA. CDR3 size: 16 residues. DNA for the CDR3: TGTGCCAGCAGCTTACTAGCGGGGGCTACCCCTGAGACCCAGTACTTC. This sequence encodes CASSLLAGATPETQYF.

The chain uses TRBV12-3 or TRBV12-4 and TRBJ2-5, with a tentative D call TRBD1 (6 bases). This CDR3 has 18 residues. Trimming removed 3 bases at V and 3 bases at J, with 23 bases between. CDR3 loop: CASSLGRTGNSDEETQYF. The CDR3 DNA reads as TGTGCCAGCAGTTTGGGTCGTACAGGGAACTCGGATGAAGAGACCCAGTACTTC.

This chain uses TRBV6-5 with TRBJ2-7; possibly TRBD1 for D (6 bases). Trimming stripped 6 bases from V and 2 bases from J, with 14 bases between. The CDR3 is 14 amino acids. CDR1 is MNHEY and CDR2 is SVGAGI in the germline V gene. This CDR3 reads CASSPDSPTYEQYF. In DNA form, the CDR3 reads TGTGCCAGCAGCCCGGACAGCCCTACCTACGAGCAGTACTTC.

This clonotype came up many times. The V gene is TRBV12-3 or TRBV12-4, the J gene TRBJ1-2; D may be TRBD1 (6 bases). The CDR3 totals 13 residues. The germline V and J ends were trimmed by 6 bases and 2 bases, with 10 bases remaining between them. The CDR3 nucleotides are TGTGCCAGCAGACGGACAGCCAACTATGGCTACACCTTC. This gives the protein CASRRTANYGYTF.

This clonotype was seen a few times. V and J are TRBV9 and TRBJ2-3; D unresolved. The V gene lost 3 bases and the J gene lost 4 bases, with 9 bases spanning the gap. The CDR3 contains 13 residues. Germline V gives CDR1 SGDLS, CDR2 YYNGEE. The CDR3 region is CASSAGNPDTQYF. CDR3 DNA sequence: TGTGCCAGCAGCGCGGGTAACCCAGATACGCAGTATTTT.

The J gene is TRBJ2-2, the V gene TRBV28; no firm D call. Germline V lookup: CDR1 MDHEN, CDR2 SYDVKM. There are 13 residues in the CDR3. The V gene lost 11 bases and the J gene lost 0 bases, with 10 bases spanning the gap. The CDR3 DNA reads TGTGCCGCATCTCCTACGAACACCGGGGAGCTGTTTTTT. Its translation is CAASPTNTGELFF.

The chain combines TRBV6-5 with TRBJ1-1; no definite D call. Germline CDR1 and CDR2: MNHEY and SVGAGI. Trimming removed 6 bases from V and 0 bases from J, with 8 bases in between. CDR3 length: 13 amino acids. The CDR3 DNA reads as TGTGCCAGCAGAAGGGATGTGAACACTGAAGCTTTCTTT. This translates into CASRRDVNTEAFF.

The V call is TRBV7-2, the J call TRBJ1-1, with D perhaps TRBD1 (5 bases). The CDR3 is 16 amino acids. Germline V lookup: CDR1 SGHTA, CDR2 FQGNSA. Trimming removed 5 bases at V and 8 bases at J, with 24 bases between. CDR3 sequence: CASSPQSGTTSGEAFF. In nucleotides, the CDR3 is TGTGCCAGCAGCCCTCAATCCGGGACGACGAGTGGAGAAGCTTTCTTT.

In its sample, this clonotype was seen a few times. The V call is TRBV27, the J call TRBJ1-4; D gene uncertain. The CDR3 is 16 amino acids. V was pared by 3 bases and J by 0 bases, with 11 bases between. Germline V gene data show CDR1 as MNHEY and CDR2 as SMNVEV (reference sequence). The CDR3 loop is CASSFSSPATNEKLFF. Here the CDR3 DNA reads TGTGCCAGCAGTTTCTCGTCTCCTGCAACTAATGAAAAACTGTTTTTT.

The chain recombines TRBV6-2 or TRBV6-3 with TRBJ1-1; 7 bases fit TRBD1. V dropped 0 bases and J dropped 1; count of bases not matched to a gene: 8. CDR1 is MNHEY, CDR2 SVGEGT, per germline. The CDR3 extends over 17 amino acids. In nucleotides, the CDR3 is TGTGCCAGCAGTTACTCGATTAGGGGGCGAACGAACACTGAAGCTTTCTTT. Its protein product is CASSYSIRGRTNTEAFF.

This sequence joins TRBV7-2 and TRBJ1-2; 8 bases align to TRBD1. Germline loops: CDR1 SGHTA, CDR2 FQGNSA. The CDR3 covers 15 residues. V lost 5 bases, J lost 0 bases, and 5 bases stayed unmatched. CDR3 sequence: CASSHDRGANYGYTF. For the CDR3, the DNA is TGTGCCAGCAGCCATGACAGGGGAGCTAACTATGGCTACACCTTC.

This clonotype was recorded at least ten times. The DNA for the CDR3 is TGCGCCAGCAGCTTGGGTTCAACTGATGGCTACACCTTC. Amino acids: CASSLGSTDGYTF. The chain uses TRBV5-1 and TRBJ1-2; D unclear. CDR3 length equals 13 residues. The V gene's germline CDR1 is SGHRS and CDR2 YFSETQ. Trimming pared 0 bases from V and 6 bases from J, leaving 9 bases between.